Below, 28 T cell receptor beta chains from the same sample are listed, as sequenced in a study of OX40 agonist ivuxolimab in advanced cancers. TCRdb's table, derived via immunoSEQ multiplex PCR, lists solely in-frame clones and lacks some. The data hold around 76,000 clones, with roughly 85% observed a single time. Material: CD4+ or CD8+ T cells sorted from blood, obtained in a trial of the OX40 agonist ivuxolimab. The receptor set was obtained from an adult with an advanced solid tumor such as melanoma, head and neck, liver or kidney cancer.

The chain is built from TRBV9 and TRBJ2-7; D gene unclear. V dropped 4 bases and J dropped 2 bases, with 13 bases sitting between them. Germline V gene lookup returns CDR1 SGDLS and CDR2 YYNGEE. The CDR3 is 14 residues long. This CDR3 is CASSPAAEPYEQYF. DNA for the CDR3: TGTGCCAGCAGCCCCGCCGCGGAGCCCTACGAGCAGTACTTC.

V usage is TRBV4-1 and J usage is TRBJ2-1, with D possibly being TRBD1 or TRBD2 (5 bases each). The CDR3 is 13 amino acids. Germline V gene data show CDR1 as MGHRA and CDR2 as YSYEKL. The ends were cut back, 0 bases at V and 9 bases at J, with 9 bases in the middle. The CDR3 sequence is CASSQDRAGEQFF. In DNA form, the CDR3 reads TGCGCCAGCAGCCAAGACAGGGCGGGTGAGCAGTTCTTC.

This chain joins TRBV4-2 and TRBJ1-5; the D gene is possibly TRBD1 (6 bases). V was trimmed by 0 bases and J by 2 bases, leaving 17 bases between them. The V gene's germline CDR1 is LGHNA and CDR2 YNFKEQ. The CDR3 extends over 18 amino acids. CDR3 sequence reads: CASSQDRGGQMGNQPQHF. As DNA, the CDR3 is TGTGCCAGCAGCCAAGATCGGGGGGGGCAAATGGGCAATCAGCCCCAGCATTTT.

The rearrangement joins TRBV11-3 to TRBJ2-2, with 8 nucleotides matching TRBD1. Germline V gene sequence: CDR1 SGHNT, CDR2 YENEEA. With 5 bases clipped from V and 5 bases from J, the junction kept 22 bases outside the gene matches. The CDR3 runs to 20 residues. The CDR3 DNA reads TGTGCCAGCAGCCCCTGGGGGCCCGATACAGGGGGAGAGTGGACCGGGGAGCTGTTTTTT. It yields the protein CASSPWGPDTGGEWTGELFF. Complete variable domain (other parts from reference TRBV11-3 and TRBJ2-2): EAGVVQSPRYKIIEKKQPVAFWCNPISGHNTLYWYLQNLGQGPELLIRYENEEAVDDSQLPKDRFSAERLKGVDSTLKIQPAELGDSAVYLCASSPWGPDTGGEWTGELFFGEGSRLTVL.

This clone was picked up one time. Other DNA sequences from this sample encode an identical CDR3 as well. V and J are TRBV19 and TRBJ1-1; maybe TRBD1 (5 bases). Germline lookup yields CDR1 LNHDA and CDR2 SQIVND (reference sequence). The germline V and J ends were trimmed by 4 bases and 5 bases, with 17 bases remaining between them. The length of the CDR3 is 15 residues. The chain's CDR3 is CASSTRGGSRTEAFF. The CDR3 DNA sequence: TGTGCCAGTAGTACCCGGGGGGGGTCAAGGACTGAAGCTTTCTTT. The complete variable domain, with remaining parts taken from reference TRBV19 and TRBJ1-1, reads DGGITQSPKYLFRKEGQNVTLSCEQNLNHDAMYWYRQDPGQGLRLIYYSQIVNDFQKGDIAEGYSVSREKKESFPLTVTSAQKNPTAFYLCASSTRGGSRTEAFFGQGTRLTVV.

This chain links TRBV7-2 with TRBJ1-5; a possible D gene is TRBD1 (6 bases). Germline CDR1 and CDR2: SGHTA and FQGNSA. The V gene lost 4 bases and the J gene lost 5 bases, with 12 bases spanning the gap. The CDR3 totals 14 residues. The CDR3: CASSSRGADQPQHF. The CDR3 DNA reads TGTGCCAGCAGCTCCCGGGGGGCGGATCAGCCCCAGCATTTT.

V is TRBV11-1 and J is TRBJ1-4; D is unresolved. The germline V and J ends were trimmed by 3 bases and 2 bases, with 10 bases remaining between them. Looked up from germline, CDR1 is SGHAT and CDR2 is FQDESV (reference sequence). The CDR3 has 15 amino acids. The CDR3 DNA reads TGTGCCAGCAGCTTTCGACCTGGGACTAATGAAAAACTGTTTTTT. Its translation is CASSFRPGTNEKLFF.

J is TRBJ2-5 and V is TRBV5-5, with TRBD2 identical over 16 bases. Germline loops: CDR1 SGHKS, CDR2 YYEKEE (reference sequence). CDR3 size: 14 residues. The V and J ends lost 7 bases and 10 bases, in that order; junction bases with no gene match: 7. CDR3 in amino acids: CASRGLAGGQVQYF. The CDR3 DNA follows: TGTGCCAGCCGGGGACTAGCGGGGGGGCAGGTCCAGTACTTC. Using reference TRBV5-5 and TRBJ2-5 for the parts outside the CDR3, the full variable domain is DAGVTQSPTHLIKTRGQQVTLRCSPISGHKSVSWYQQVLGQGPQFIFQYYEKEERGRGNFPDRFSARQFPNYSSELNVNALLLGDSALYLCASRGLAGGQVQYFGPGTRLLVL.

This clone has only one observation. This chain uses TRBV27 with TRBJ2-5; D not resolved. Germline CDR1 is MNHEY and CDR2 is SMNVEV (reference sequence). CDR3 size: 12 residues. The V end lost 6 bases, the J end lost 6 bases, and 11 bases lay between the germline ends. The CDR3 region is CASRDLGQTQYF. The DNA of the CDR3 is TGTGCCAGCAGGGACCTAGGGCAGACCCAGTACTTC.

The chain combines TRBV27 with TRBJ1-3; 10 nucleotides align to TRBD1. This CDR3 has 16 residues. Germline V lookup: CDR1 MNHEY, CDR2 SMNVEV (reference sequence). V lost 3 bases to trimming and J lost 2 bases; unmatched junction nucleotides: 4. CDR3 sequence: CASSFGTGAAGNTIYF. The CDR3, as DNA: TGTGCCAGCAGTTTCGGGACAGGGGCGGCTGGAAACACCATATATTTT.

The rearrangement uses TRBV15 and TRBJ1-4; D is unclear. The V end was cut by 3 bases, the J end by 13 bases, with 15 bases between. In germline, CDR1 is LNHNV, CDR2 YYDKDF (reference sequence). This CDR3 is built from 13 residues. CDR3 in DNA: TGTGCCACCAGCAGCCCTTTGAGGGAAGTACTGTTTTTT. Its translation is CATSSPLREVLFF.

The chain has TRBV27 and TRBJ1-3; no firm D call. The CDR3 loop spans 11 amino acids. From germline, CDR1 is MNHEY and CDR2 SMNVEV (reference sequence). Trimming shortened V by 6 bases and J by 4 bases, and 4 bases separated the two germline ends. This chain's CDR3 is CASSSGNTIYF. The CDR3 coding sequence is TGTGCCAGCAGCTCAGGAAACACCATATATTTT.

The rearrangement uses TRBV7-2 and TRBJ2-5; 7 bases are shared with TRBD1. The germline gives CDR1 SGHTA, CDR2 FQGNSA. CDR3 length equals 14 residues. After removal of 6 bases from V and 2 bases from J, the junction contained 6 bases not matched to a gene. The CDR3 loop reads CASRLPGQQETQYF. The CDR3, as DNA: TGTGCCAGCAGACTCCCGGGACAGCAAGAGACCCAGTACTTC.

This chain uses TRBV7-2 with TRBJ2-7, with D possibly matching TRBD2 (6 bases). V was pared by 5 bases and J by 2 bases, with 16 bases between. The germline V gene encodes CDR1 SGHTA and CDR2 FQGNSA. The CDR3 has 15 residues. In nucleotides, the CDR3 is TGTGCCAGCAGCCCAAACGGGGGTTCAACCTACGAGCAGTACTTC. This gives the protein CASSPNGGSTYEQYF.

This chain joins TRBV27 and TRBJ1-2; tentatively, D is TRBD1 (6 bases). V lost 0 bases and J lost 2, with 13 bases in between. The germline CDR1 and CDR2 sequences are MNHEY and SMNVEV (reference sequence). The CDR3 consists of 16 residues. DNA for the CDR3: TGTGCCAGCAGTTTATCCGACGACAGGAGCAACTATGGCTACACCTTC. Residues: CASSLSDDRSNYGYTF.

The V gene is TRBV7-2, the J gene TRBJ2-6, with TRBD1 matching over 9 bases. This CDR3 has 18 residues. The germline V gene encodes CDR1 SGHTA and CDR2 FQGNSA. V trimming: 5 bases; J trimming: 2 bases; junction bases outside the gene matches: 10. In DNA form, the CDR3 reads TGTGCCAGCAGCCCACCAAATAACAGGGGGCCTGGGGCCAACGTCCTGACTTTC. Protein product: CASSPPNNRGPGANVLTF.

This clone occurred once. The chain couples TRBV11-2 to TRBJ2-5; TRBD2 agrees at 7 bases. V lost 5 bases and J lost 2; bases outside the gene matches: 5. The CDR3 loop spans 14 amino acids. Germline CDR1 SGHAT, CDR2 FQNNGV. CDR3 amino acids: CASSIQGGQETQYF. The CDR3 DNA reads TGTGCCAGCAGCATCCAGGGAGGGCAAGAGACCCAGTACTTC.

CDR3: CASSQEGLIARGYTF. CDR3 coding DNA: TGCGCCAGCAGCCAAGAGGGACTTATAGCGCGTGGCTACACCTTC. The chain is built from TRBV4-1 and TRBJ1-2, with D possibly being TRBD1 (5 bases). In germline, CDR1 is MGHRA, CDR2 YSYEKL. This CDR3 has 15 amino acids. V lost 0 bases to trimming and J lost 7 bases, with 15 bases between them.

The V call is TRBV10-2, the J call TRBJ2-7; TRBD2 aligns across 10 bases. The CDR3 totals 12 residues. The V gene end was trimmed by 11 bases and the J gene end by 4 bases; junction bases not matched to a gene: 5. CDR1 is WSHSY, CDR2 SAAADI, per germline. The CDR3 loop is CASRAGGYEQYF. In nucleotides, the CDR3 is TGCGCCTCCCGAGCGGGGGGGTACGAGCAGTACTTC.

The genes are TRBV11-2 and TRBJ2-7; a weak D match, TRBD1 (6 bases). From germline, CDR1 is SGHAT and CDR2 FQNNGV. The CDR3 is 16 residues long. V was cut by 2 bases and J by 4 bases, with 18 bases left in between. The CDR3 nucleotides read TGTGCCAGCAGCTTAAGCCGGCGCACCAGGGGATACGAGCAGTACTTC. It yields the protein CASSLSRRTRGYEQYF. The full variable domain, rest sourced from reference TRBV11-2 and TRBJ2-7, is EAGVAQSPRYKIIEKRQSVAFWCNPISGHATLYWYQQILGQGPKLLIQFQNNGVVDDSQLPKDRFSAERLKGVDSTLKIQPAKLEDSAVYLCASSLSRRTRGYEQYFGPGTRLTVT.

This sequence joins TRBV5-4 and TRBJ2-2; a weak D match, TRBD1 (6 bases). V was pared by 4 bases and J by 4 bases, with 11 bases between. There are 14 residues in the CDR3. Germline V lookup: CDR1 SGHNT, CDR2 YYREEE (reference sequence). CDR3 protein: CASSLGTPTGELFF. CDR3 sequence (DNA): TGTGCCAGCAGCCTCGGGACACCCACCGGGGAGCTGTTTTTT. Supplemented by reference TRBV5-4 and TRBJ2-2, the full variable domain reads ETGVTQSPTHLIKTRGQQVTLRCSSQSGHNTVSWYQQALGQGPQFIFQYYREEENGRGNFPPRFSGLQFPNYSSELNVNALELDDSALYLCASSLGTPTGELFFGEGSRLTVL.

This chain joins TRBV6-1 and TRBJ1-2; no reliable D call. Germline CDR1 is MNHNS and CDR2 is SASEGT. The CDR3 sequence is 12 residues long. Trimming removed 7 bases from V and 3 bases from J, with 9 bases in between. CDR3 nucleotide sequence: TGTGCCAGCACTCCGAGCGACTATGGCTACACCTTC. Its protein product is CASTPSDYGYTF.

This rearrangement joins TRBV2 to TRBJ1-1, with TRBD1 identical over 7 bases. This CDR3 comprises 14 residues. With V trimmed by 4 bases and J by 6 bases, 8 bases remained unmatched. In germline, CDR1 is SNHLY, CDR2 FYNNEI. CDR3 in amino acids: CASSGEGARAEAFF. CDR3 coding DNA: TGTGCCAGCAGTGGTGAGGGGGCAAGAGCTGAAGCTTTCTTT.

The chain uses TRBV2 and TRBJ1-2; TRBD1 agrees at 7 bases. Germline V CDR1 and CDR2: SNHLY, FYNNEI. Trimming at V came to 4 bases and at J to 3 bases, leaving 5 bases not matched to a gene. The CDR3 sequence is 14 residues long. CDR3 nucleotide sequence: TGTGCCAGCAGTGGGACAGGAGGATACTATGGCTACACCTTC. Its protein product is CASSGTGGYYGYTF.

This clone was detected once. The CDR3 here is CASSPSGLAEAYEQYF. CDR3 in DNA: TGTGCCAGCTCACCTTCGGGACTAGCGGAAGCCTACGAGCAGTACTTC. The V gene is TRBV18, the J gene TRBJ2-7, with TRBD2 matching over 11 bases. Trimming at V came to 3 bases and at J to 2 bases, leaving 6 bases not matched to a gene. The CDR3 extends over 16 amino acids. The germline V gene has CDR1 KGHSH and CDR2 LQKENI. Full variable domain (remainder filled in from reference TRBV18 and TRBJ2-7): NAGVMQNPRHLVRRRGQEARLRCSPMKGHSHVYWYRQLPEEGLKFMVYLQKENIIDESGMPKERFSAEFPKEGPSILRIQQVVRGDSAAYFCASSPSGLAEAYEQYFGPGTRLTVT.

The CDR3 loop is CASSLRRPSSYEQYF. Written as DNA, the CDR3 is TGTGCCAGCAGCCTTCGTCGACCGAGCTCCTACGAGCAGTACTTC. This chain uses TRBV6-5 with TRBJ2-7, with D hard to call. CDR3 length equals 15 residues. The ends were cut back, 6 bases at V and 0 bases at J, with 15 bases in the middle. In germline, CDR1 is MNHEY, CDR2 SVGAGI.

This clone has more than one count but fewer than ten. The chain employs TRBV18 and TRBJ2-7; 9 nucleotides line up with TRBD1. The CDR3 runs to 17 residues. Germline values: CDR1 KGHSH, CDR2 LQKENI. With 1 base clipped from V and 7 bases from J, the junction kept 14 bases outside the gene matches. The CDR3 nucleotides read TGTGCCAGCTCACCACGGAGTGTGGGACAGGGATTAGGGGAGCAGTACTTC. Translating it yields CASSPRSVGQGLGEQYF.

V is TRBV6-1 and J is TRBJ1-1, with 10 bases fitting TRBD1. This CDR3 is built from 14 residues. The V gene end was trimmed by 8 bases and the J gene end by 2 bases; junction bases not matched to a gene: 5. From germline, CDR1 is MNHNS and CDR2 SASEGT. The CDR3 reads CASQDRGLNTEAFF. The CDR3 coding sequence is TGTGCCAGCCAGGACAGGGGGTTAAACACTGAAGCTTTCTTT.